These T cell receptor beta chains were read from a single sample in a study of T cell responses to AZD1222 COVID-19 vaccine. Assay used: immunoSEQ multiplex PCR; TCRdb lists only in-frame clones, some missing. This table holds about 140,000 clones, roughly 90% found once. This sample comprised peripheral blood, obtained 28 days after the second AZD1222 dose. The source of these receptors is an adult who received the AZD1222 COVID-19 vaccine. The CDR3 runs from the conserved cysteine through the conserved F or W. D genes are given only for firm matches. Rows give clone size only sometimes, using once, few, many, or a class for an expanded clone.

TRBV10-3	-	-	TRBJ2-7	CAISEAAEQYF	TGTGCCATCAGTGAGGCTGCCGAGCAGTACTTC
TRBV2	-	-	TRBJ2-1	CASTSRAPYYGEQFF	TGTGCCAGCACCTCTCGGGCCCCCTATTATGGTGAGCAGTTCTTC
TRBV12-5	-	-	TRBJ1-5	CASGLTPVWNSNQPQHF	TGTGCTAGTGGTCTAACCCCGGTTTGGAATAGCAATCAGCCCCAGCATTTT
TRBV18	-	TRBD2	TRBJ2-1	CASSPPGLAGGNNEQFF	TGTGCCAGCTCACCACCAGGACTAGCGGGAGGGAACAATGAGCAGTTCTTC
TRBV2	-	-	TRBJ1-2	CASSEGPRYGYTF	TGTGCCAGCAGTGAGGGACCAAGGTATGGCTACACCTTC
TRBV12-5	once	TRBD2	TRBJ2-1	CASGSGGPPLQYNEQFF	TGTGCTAGTGGTTCGGGGGGACCGCCGCTACAATACAATGAGCAGTTCTTC
TRBV3-1/TRBV3-2	few	-	TRBJ2-7	CASSQVRRGLTYEQYF	TGTGCCAGCAGCCAAGTGAGACGGGGGCTGACCTACGAGCAGTACTTC
TRBV9	-	TRBD2	TRBJ2-7	CASSPGGLAGSYEQYF	TGTGCCAGCAGCCCAGGGGGACTAGCGGGATCCTACGAGCAGTACTTC
TRBV29-1	-	TRBD1	TRBJ1-1	CSVTGQPNTEAFF	TGCAGCGTGACGGGACAGCCTAACACTGAAGCTTTCTTT
TRBV27	-	TRBD1	TRBJ1-6	CASSLAVPGQGASSYNSPLHF	TGTGCCAGCAGTCTGGCCGTCCCGGGACAGGGGGCGAGCTCCTATAATTCACCCCTCCACTTT
TRBV5-5	-	TRBD1	TRBJ2-7	CASSSEGQGKHEQYF	TGTGCCAGCAGCTCCGAGGGACAGGGTAAGCACGAGCAGTACTTC
TRBV12-3/TRBV12-4	-	-	TRBJ1-6	CASRLREGLIHF	TGTGCCAGCAGGCTTAGAGAGGGACTTATCCACTTT
TRBV6-2/TRBV6-3	-	-	TRBJ1-5	CASSPPGDVNPEDQPQHF	TGTGCCAGCAGCCCTCCGGGGGACGTCAACCCAGAAGATCAGCCCCAGCATTTT
TRBV27	-	-	TRBJ1-4	CASRKWGKPGTNEKLFF	TGTGCCAGCAGAAAATGGGGTAAACCGGGGACTAATGAAAAACTGTTTTTT
TRBV30	-	-	TRBJ1-4	CAWSFKQGGEKLFF	TGTGCCTGGAGTTTCAAACAGGGAGGCGAAAAACTGTTTTTT
TRBV18	-	TRBD1	TRBJ1-3	CATRTGASSGNTIYF	TGTGCCACACGGACAGGGGCTTCCTCTGGAAACACCATATATTTT
TRBV5-4	-	-	TRBJ1-5	CASSLTPALGQPQHF	TGTGCCAGCAGCTTGACACCAGCCCTAGGTCAGCCCCAGCATTTT
TRBV4-1	-	-	TRBJ1-5	CASSQDPAGLNQPQHF	TGCGCCAGCAGCCAAGATCCAGCGGGGTTAAATCAGCCCCAGCATTTT
TRBV7-9	-	-	TRBJ2-7	CASSLTLGGDPISYEQYF	TGTGCCAGCAGCTTAACCTTAGGGGGAGACCCAATTTCCTACGAGCAGTACTTC
TRBV24-1	-	TRBD1	TRBJ2-3	CATSDGQGGGLFTDTQYF	TGTGCCACCAGTGATGGACAGGGGGGAGGCCTTTTCACGGATACGCAGTATTTT
TRBV9	-	-	TRBJ2-6	CASSVTTAGANVLTF	TGTGCCAGCAGCGTAACGACGGCTGGGGCCAACGTCCTGACTTTC
TRBV27	-	-	TRBJ2-3	CASARLVVTDTQYF	TGTGCCTCTGCCAGGCTAGTCGTCACAGATACGCAGTATTTT
TRBV3-1/TRBV3-2	-	-	TRBJ2-7	CASSQERLPEYF	TGTGCCAGCAGCCAAGAAAGGCTTCCAGAGTACTTC
TRBV3-1/TRBV3-2	-	-	TRBJ2-3	CASSQLSRGVSSTDTQYF	TGTGCCAGCAGCCAACTAAGCCGGGGAGTGTCTAGCACAGATACGCAGTATTTT
TRBV10-3	-	-	TRBJ2-1	CAIRFGGEDEQFF	TGTGCCATCAGATTCGGGGGAGAAGATGAGCAGTTCTTC
TRBV5-1	-	-	TRBJ1-1	CASSVTVNTEAFF	TGCGCCAGCAGCGTGACAGTGAACACTGAAGCTTTCTTT
TRBV18	-	-	TRBJ2-7	CASSPGIGIAYEQYF	TGTGCCAGCTCACCAGGAATTGGGATAGCCTACGAGCAGTACTTC
TRBV6-1	-	TRBD1	TRBJ1-2	CASSELGQGNYGYTF	TGTGCCAGCAGTGAACTAGGACAGGGGAACTATGGCTACACCTTC